This note documents a single TCR beta chain sequence. The data were taken from a study of control samples from healthy donors and cancer patients. Germline loops: CDR1 SGDLS, CDR2 YYNGEE. This CDR3 is 15 amino acids long. V lost 3 bases and J 10 bases, leaving 17 bases between the germline ends. Assay: immunoSEQ multiplex PCR; the TCRdb copy retains only in-frame clones and omits some. Altogether 400,000 to 450,000 clones are present, around 90% being singletons, with the ten largest covering about 6.3%. Input material: PBMCs. The rearrangement links TRBV9 to TRBJ1-6, with D possibly matching TRBD1 (5 bases). This TCR derives from a man in his forties with head and neck cancer. This CDR3 reads CASSAYYRDGSPLHF. DNA of the CDR3: TGTGCCAGCAGCGCCTATTACCGGGACGGCTCACCCCTCCACTTT.